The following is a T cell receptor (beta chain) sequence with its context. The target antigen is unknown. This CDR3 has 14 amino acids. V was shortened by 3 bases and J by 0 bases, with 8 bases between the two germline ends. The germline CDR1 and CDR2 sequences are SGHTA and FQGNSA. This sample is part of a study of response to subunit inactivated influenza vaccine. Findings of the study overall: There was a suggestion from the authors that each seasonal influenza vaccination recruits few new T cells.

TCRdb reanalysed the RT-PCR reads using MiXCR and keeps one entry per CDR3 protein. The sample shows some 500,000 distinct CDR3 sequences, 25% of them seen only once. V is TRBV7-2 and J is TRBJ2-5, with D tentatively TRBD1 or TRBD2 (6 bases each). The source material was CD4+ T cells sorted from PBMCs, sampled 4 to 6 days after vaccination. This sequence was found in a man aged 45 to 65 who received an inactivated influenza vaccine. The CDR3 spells CASSFGGHQETQYF. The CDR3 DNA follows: TGTGCCAGCAGCTTCGGGGGCCACCAAGAGACCCAGTACTTC.